The rows below give T cell receptor beta chains drawn from one sample of a study of blood T cells in healthy people across ages. MiXCR, run by TCRdb on the 5' RACE reads, gives a single entry per CDR3 protein. The data show around 800,000 distinct CDR3 sequences, approximately 53% seen once. Sequenced sample: blood. The receptor set was obtained from a man aged 80 or over in good health. CDR3s include the opening cysteine and the closing phenylalanine or tryptophan. Each record gives: J gene, V gene, CDR3 protein.

TRBJ2-3,TRBV7-2,CASSPGTSGRTATQYF
TRBJ2-5,TRBV28,CASSLRRDTKETQYF
TRBJ1-2,TRBV5-1,CASSSAVGADGYTF
TRBJ2-7,TRBV20-1,CSARRWRGDSYEQYF
TRBJ2-5,TRBV6-5,CASRTGTQETQYF
TRBJ2-1,TRBV12-3/TRBV12-4,CASSSHGGLAGGVEQFF
TRBJ1-4,TRBV12-5,CASGLATGTGIAEKLFF
.,TRBV14,CASSPLGEGESYEQYF
TRBJ2-3,TRBV12-3/TRBV12-4,CASSLQPEHRYAYF
TRBJ2-3,TRBV3-1,CASSPRPELGRYAYF
TRBJ1-4,TRBV29-1,CSVVETANEKLFF
TRBJ2-3,TRBV5-8,CASSAGQGAWDTQYF
TRBJ2-5,TRBV20-1,CSARRLAAGDQETQYF
TRBJ2-7,TRBV13,CASSLGSPAGAAYEQYF
TRBJ2-3,TRBV4-2,CASSPLSSGSTDTQYF
TRBJ2-1,TRBV6-1,CASSGFGGQHNEQFF
TRBJ2-5,TRBV4-1,CASSPASGRVIETQYF
.,TRBV20-1,CSARYSGTTYEQYF
TRBJ1-2,TRBV18,CASSPSTGVYGYTF
TRBJ2-7,TRBV5-5,CASSLGPSAYEQYF
TRBJ1-2,TRBV20-1,CSARPREGFYGYTF
TRBJ2-7,TRBV2,CASSGGLGPYEQYF
TRBJ2-3,TRBV5-1,CASSLFARNRYAYF
TRBJ2-4,TRBV5-5,CASSLISGQGASEQYF
TRBJ1-2,TRBV18,CASSPQTNYGYTF
TRBJ2-5,TRBV4-1,CASSQDGQGSSDEQYF
TRBJ1-1,TRBV29-1,CSVRRMNTEAFF
TRBJ2-7,TRBV6-1,CASSEGPGPDEQYF
TRBJ1-2,TRBV2,CASSPLQQGGTNGYTF
TRBJ1-2,TRBV29-1,CSVEDPGVRDYTF
TRBJ2-7,TRBV9,CASSVDGRTSSYEQYF
TRBJ2-4,TRBV3-1,CASSQDPPGAKNIQYF
TRBJ2-3,TRBV11-1,CASSSRDPGDTDTQYF
TRBJ2-3,TRBV5-5,CASSAGLAGKSRYAYF
TRBJ2-3,TRBV7-8,CASSPRVAGSTDTQYF
TRBJ2-2,TRBV10-3,CAISESKGKWTGELFF
TRBJ1-6,TRBV6-4,CASSESPGGSPLHF
TRBJ2-1,TRBV25-1,CASSGTDIYNEQFF
TRBJ1-1,TRBV2,CARDTLGTEAFF
TRBJ1-6,TRBV7-2,CASSPRGRPPLHF
TRBJ2-3,TRBV27,CASSLGLALTDTRYF
TRBJ2-1,TRBV4-2,CASSQGGGSSGTTRPNEQFF
TRBJ1-6,TRBV14,CASSQDYGISPLHF
TRBJ2-1,TRBV3-1,CASSPPLDTEQFF
TRBJ2-7,TRBV5-1,CASSLGQTRAGEQYF
TRBJ1-1,TRBV3-1,CASRTTGMAFF
TRBJ2-7,TRBV15,CATSRVDRAGTYEQYF
TRBJ1-1,TRBV30,CAWSAPWQSKGDTEAFF
TRBJ2-6,TRBV3-1,CASSQDTLWGVDSGANVLTF
TRBJ2-5,TRBV6-2/TRBV6-3,CASSYPGATQEAQYF
TRBJ2-3,TRBV20-1,CSALLAGRTDTQYF
.,TRBV3-1,CASNRDPYEQYF
TRBJ2-7,TRBV28,CASSFFGSFRRGGHEQYF
TRBJ2-1,TRBV10-3,CAISPGQVGNEQFF
TRBJ1-2,TRBV14,CASSDYRQGVTGYTF